This TCR beta chain was sequenced during a study of CD8 T cells in Susac syndrome. Findings and caveats of the study: The study acknowledged a relatively small number of individuals in its TCR sequencing and HLA analysis.

Unmatched junction bases numbered 7, after V lost 1 base and J lost 1 base. The CDR3 is 16 residues long. Germline CDR1 and CDR2: MNHEY and SVGEGT. With random hexamers, 0.5 to 1 ug RNA was reverse transcribed. It was immunoSEQ multiplex PCR that amplified TCR beta CDR3 across 54 Vbeta and 13 Jbeta. TCRdb independently ran MiXCR on the immunoSEQ multiplex PCR reads; one entry per CDR3 protein. The sample consists of about 160,000 distinct CDR3 sequences, about 92% of them appearing once. About this clonotype: The target antigen is unknown.

Peripheral blood CD8+ and CD4+ T cells were profiled by TCR beta sequencing. TEMRA cells were enriched by FACS, while CD8+ and CD4+ T cells were obtained through a negative isolation that was performed magnetically. The clonotype originates from a human donor in good health. This rearrangement joins TRBV6-2 or TRBV6-3 to TRBJ2-7, with 7 bases aligning to TRBD1. Sequenced input: CD4+ T cells from PBMCs. CDR3 coding DNA: TGTGCCAGCAGTTACTTCGGACAGGATTGGTCCTACGAGCAGTACTTC. Translating gives CASSYFGQDWSYEQYF.